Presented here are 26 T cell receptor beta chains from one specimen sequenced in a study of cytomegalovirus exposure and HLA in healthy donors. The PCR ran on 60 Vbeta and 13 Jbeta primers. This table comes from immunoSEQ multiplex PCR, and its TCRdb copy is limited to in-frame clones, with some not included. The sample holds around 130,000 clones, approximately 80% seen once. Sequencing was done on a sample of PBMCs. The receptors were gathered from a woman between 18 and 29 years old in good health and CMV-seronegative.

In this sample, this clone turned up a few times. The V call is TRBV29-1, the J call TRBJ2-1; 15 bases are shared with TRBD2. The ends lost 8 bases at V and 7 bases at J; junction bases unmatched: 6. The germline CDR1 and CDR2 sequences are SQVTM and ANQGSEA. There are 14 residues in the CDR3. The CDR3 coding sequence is TGCAGCCTTAGGGGACTAGCGGGAGGTAATGAGCAGTTCTTC. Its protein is CSLRGLAGGNEQFF.

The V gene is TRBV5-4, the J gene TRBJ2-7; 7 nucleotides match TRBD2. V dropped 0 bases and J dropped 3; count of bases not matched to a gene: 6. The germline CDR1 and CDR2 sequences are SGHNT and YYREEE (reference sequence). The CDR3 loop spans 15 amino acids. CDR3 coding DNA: TGTGCCAGCAGCTTGGCCGGCGGGAGCCTCTACGAGCAGTACTTC. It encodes CASSLAGGSLYEQYF.

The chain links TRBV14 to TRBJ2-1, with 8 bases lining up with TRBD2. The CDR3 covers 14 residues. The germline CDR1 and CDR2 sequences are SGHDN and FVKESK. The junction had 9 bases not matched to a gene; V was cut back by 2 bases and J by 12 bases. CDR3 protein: CASSQSSVAGGQFF. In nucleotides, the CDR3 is TGTGCCAGCAGCCAATCCTCGGTGGCGGGAGGGCAGTTCTTC.

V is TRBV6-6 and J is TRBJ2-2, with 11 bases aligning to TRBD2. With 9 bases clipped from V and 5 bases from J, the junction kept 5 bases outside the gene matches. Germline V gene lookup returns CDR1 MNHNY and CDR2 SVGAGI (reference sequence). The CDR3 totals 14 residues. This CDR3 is CASVLAGGTGELFF. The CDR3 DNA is TGTGCCAGTGTTCTAGCGGGAGGAACCGGGGAGCTGTTTTTT.

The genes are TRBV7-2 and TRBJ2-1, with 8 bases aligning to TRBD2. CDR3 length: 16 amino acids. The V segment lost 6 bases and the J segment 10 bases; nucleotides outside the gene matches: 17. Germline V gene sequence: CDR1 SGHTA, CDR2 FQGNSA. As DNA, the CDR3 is TGTGCCAGCAGTTATCCACCGGGACTAGAGGGAGGGGAGCAGTTCTTC. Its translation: CASSYPPGLEGGEQFF.

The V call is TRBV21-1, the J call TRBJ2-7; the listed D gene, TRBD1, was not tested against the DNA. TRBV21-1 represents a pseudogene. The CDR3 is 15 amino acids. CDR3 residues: CASSNHNRVTYEQYF. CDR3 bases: TGTGCCAGCAGCAACCACAACAGGGTCACCTACGAGCAGTACTTC.

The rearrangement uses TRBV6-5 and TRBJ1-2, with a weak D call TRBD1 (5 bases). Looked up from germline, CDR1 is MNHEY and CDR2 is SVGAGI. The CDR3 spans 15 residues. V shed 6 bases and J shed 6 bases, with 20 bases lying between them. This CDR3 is CASRLHGQGGNGYTF. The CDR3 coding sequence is TGTGCCAGCAGACTTCATGGGCAGGGTGGTAATGGCTACACCTTC.

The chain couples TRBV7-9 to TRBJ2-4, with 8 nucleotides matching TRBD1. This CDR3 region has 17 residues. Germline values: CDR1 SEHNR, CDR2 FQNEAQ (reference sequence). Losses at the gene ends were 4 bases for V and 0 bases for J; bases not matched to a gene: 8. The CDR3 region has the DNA TGTGCCAGCAGCTCGGGTACAGGGGGAGAAGCCAAAAACATTCAGTACTTC. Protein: CASSSGTGGEAKNIQYF.

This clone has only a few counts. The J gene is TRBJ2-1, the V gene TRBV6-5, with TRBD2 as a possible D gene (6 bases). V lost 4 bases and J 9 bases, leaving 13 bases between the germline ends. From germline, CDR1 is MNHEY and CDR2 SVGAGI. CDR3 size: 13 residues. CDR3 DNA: TGTGCCAGCAGTTCGCGACTAGTACTTGAGCAGTTCTTC. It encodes CASSSRLVLEQFF.

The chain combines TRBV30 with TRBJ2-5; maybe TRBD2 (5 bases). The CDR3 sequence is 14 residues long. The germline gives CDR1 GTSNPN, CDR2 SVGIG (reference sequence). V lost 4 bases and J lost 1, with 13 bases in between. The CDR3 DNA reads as TGTGCCTGGAAAAAGGAGGAATTCCAAGAGACCCAGTACTTC. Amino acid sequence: CAWKKEEFQETQYF.

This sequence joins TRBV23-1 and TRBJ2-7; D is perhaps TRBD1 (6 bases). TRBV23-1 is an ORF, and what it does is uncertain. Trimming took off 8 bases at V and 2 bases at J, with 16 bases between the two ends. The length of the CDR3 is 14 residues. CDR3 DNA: TGCGCCAGCGTGCGAGGGGGAGAAGCCTACGAGCAGTACTTC. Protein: CASVRGGEAYEQYF.

Here the CDR3 reads CASSNRGDPEQYF. CDR3 nucleotides: TGCGCCAGCAGCAACAGGGGGGATCCCGAGCAGTACTTC. The V gene is TRBV10-1, the J gene TRBJ2-7, with 8 bases that match TRBD1. V was pared by 6 bases and J by 6 bases, with 7 bases of the junction left unmatched. In germline, CDR1 is WNHNN, CDR2 SYGVQD (reference sequence). CDR3 length: 13 amino acids.

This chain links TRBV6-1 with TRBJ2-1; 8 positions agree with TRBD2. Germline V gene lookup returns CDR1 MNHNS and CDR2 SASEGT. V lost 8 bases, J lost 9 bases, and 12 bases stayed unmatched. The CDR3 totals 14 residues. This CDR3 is CASRGIAGGLEQFF. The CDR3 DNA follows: TGTGCCAGCCGTGGGATTGCGGGAGGACTTGAGCAGTTCTTC.

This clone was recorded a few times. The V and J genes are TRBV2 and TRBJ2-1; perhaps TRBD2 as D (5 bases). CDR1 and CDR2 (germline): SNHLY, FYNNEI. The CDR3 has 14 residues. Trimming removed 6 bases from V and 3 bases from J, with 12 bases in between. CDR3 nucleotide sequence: TGTGCCAGCAGAAGCGGAGCAAACTACAATGAGCAGTTCTTC. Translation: CASRSGANYNEQFF.

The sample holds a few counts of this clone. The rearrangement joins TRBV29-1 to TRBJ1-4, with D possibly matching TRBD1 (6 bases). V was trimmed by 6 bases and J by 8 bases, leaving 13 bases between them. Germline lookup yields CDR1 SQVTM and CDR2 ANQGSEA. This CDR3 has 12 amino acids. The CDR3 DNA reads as TGCAGCGTAGCCGGGACATCCGAAAAACTGTTTTTT. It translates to CSVAGTSEKLFF.

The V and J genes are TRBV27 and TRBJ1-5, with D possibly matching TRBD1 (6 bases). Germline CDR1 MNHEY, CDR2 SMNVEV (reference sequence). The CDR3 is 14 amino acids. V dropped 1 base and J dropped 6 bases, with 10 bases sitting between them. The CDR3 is CASSLFRGAQPQHF. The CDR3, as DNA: TGTGCCAGCAGTTTATTCAGGGGCGCTCAGCCCCAGCATTTT.

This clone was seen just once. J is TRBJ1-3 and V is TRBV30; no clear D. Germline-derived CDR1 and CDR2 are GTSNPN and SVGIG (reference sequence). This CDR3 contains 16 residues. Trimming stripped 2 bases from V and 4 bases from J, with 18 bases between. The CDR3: CAWSIIWGVEGNTIYF. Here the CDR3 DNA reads TGTGCCTGGAGTATCATTTGGGGAGTGGAAGGAAACACCATATATTTT.

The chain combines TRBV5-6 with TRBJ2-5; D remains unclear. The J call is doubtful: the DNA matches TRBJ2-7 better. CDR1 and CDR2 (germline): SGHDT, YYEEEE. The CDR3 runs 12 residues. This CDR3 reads CASSFALYEQYF. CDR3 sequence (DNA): TGTGCCAGCAGCTTTGCTCTCTACGAGCAGTACTTC.

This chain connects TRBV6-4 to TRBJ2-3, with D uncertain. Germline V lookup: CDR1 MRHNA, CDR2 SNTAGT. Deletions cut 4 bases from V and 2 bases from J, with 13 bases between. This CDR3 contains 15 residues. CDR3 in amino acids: CASSGSAGFTDTQYF. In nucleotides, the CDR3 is TGTGCCAGCAGTGGGAGCGCCGGGTTCACAGATACGCAGTATTTT.

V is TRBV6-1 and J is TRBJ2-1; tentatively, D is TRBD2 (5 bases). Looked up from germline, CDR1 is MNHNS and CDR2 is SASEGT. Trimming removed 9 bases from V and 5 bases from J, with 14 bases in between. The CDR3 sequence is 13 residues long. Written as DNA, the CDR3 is TGTGCCAGTCGATTGGGAGTTAACAATGAGCAGTTCTTC. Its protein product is CASRLGVNNEQFF.

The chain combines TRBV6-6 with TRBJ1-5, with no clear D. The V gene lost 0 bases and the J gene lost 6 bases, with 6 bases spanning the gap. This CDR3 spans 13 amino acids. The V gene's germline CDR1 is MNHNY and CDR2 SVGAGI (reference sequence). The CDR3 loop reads CASSYSLSQPQHF. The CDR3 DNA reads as TGTGCCAGCAGTTACTCGCTGAGTCAGCCCCAGCATTTT.

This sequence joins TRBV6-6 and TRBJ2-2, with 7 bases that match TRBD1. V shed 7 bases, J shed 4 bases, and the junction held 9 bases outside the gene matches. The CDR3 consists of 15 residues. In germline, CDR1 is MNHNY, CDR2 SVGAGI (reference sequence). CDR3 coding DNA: TGTGCCAGCACCCCGGGACAGCCTTTCACCGGGGAGCTGTTTTTT. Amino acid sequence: CASTPGQPFTGELFF.

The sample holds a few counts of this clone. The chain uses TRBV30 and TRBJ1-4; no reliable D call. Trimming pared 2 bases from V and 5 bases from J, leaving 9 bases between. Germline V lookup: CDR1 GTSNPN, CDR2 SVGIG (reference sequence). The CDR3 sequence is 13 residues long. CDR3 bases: TGTGCCTGGAGTAGACTTCGAAATGAAAAACTGTTTTTT. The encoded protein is CAWSRLRNEKLFF. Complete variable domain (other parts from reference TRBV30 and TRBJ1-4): SQTIHQWPATLVQPVGSPLSLECTVEGTSNPNLYWYRQAAGRGLQLLFYSVGIGQISSEVPQNLSASRPQDRQFILSSKKLLLSDSGFYLCAWSRLRNEKLFFGSGTQLSVL.

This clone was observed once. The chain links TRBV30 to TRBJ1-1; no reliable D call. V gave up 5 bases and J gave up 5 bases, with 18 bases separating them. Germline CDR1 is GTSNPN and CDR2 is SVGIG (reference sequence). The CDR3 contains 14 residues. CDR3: CAWGPNIQGTEAFF. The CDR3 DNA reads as TGTGCCTGGGGGCCCAATATTCAAGGAACTGAAGCTTTCTTT.

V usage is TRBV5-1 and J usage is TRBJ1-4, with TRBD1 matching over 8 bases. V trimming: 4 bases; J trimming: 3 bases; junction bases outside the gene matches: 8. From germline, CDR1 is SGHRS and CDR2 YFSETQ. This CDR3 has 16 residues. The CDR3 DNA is TGCGCCAGCAGCAAGGAACCGACAGGGGCTAATGAAAAACTGTTTTTT. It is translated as CASSKEPTGANEKLFF.

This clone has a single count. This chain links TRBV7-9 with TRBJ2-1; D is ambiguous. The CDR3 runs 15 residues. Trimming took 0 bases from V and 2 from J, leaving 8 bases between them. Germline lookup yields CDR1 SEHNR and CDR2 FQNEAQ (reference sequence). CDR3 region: CASSLAPETYNEQFF. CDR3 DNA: TGTGCCAGCAGCTTAGCGCCCGAGACCTACAATGAGCAGTTCTTC.